The 27 T cell receptor beta chains below all came from one sample that was sequenced in a study of Tregs in tolerant kidney transplant recipients. Recipients received nonmyeloablative bone marrow transplants from related graft donors, with transient mixed chimerism. The table came from immunoSEQ multiplex PCR; TCRdb's copy has only in-frame clones and leaves some out. The sample totals approximately 13,000 clones. The sequences come from CD8+ T cells from blood (PBMCs), collected 6 months after the transplant. The origin of the receptors is a human patient who received a combined kidney and bone marrow transplant. The graft donor may have contributed some T cells.

For this clone: The read finishes 3 residues shy of the CDR3 end, and the germline J gene is used to complete it. V gene TRBV2 combines with J gene TRBJ2-7, with 9 positions matching TRBD2. After removal of 7 bases from V and 5 bases from J, the junction contained 9 bases not matched to a gene. Germline CDR1 and CDR2: SNHLY and FYNNEI. The CDR3 spans 14 residues. CDR3 DNA, as far as it was read: TGTGCCAGCACCTGGACTAGCGCTCGGAACGAG. It codes for CASTWTSARNE. The CDR3 in full is CASTWTSARNEQYF.

As regards this clone: The sequenced fragment ends 3 residues before the CDR3 boundary, so the rest is inferred from the germline J gene. The rearrangement joins TRBV2 to TRBJ1-1; D might be TRBD1 (5 bases). Germline CDR1 and CDR2: SNHLY and FYNNEI. V was shortened by 6 bases and J by 0 bases, with 8 bases between the two germline ends. The CDR3 contains 13 residues. The CDR3 bases that were read are TGTGCCAGCAGCCAGGGTTTGAACACTGAA. Amino acids: CASSQGLNTE. The entire CDR3 protein is CASSQGLNTEAFF. The full variable domain, rest sourced from reference TRBV2 and TRBJ1-1, is EPEVTQTPSHQVTQMGQEVILRCVPISNHLYFYWYRQILGQKVEFLVSFYNNEISEKSEIFDDQFSVERPDGSNFTLKIRSTKLEDSAMYFCASSQGLNTEAFFGQGTRLTVV.

Worth noting for this clone: The read terminates 3 residues ahead of where the CDR3 ends, so the germline J gene completes it. The chain links TRBV4-1 to TRBJ1-5, with D possibly being TRBD1 (6 bases). CDR1 MGHRA and CDR2 YSYEKL come from the germline V gene. Trimming removed 6 bases from V and 0 bases from J, with 15 bases in between. CDR3 size: 16 residues. The CDR3 reads CASRARAGDSNQPQHF. CDR3 DNA (partial): TGCGCCAGCAGAGCACGCGCAGGGGATAGCAATCAGCCC.

A word on this clone: The sequence runs out 3 residues before the end of the CDR3; the remainder is reconstructed from the germline J gene. The chain couples TRBV20-1 to TRBJ1-4, with 9 bases aligning to TRBD1. The CDR3 length is 16 residues. Germline V gives CDR1 DFQATT, CDR2 SNEGSKA (reference sequence). V was clipped by 7 bases and J by 1 base; unmatched bases: 10. The CDR3 here is CSVPVGTGRTNEKLFF. The DNA read from the CDR3 is TGCAGTGTCCCGGTGGGGACAGGGAGAACTAATGAAAAA.

With regard to this clone: The observed sequence ends 3 residues before the CDR3 terminus, with the missing tail filled in from the germline J gene. J is TRBJ1-5 and V is TRBV10-1, with 10 bases matching TRBD1. This CDR3 comprises 17 residues. CDR1 and CDR2 (germline): WNHNN, SYGVQD (reference sequence). Unmatched junction bases numbered 7, after V lost 3 bases and J lost 2 bases. Incomplete CDR3 DNA: TGCGCCAGCAGTGAACCGGGACAGGGGATGGGCAATCAGCCC. Translated: CASSEPGQGMGNQP. The entire CDR3 reads CASSEPGQGMGNQPQHF.

With respect to this clone: The CDR3 extends 3 residues past the end of the read, so its final part is completed from the germline J gene. The V gene is TRBV7-6, the J gene TRBJ2-7; 8 bases line up with TRBD2. The germline V gene encodes CDR1 SGHVS and CDR2 FNYEAQ. V was pared by 4 bases and J by 0 bases, with 8 bases of the junction left unmatched. This CDR3 has 16 amino acids. The CDR3: CASSSTRGGHSYEQYF. The part of the CDR3 DNA that was read is TGTGCCAGCAGCTCCACCCGCGGGGGGCACTCCTACGAG.

This CDR3 is CASSVASVPNTGELFF. CDR3 DNA, as far as it was read: TGTGCCAGCAGCGTGGCTAGCGTGCCGAACACCGGGGAG. The chain employs TRBV9 and TRBJ2-2; maybe TRBD2 (6 bases). The read terminates 3 residues before the CDR3 end, so the remaining end is supplied by the germline J gene. Trimming cost V 2 bases and J 0 bases, with 11 bases left between them. The CDR3 is 16 residues long. Looked up from germline, CDR1 is SGDLS and CDR2 is YYNGEE.

As concerns this clone: The sequenced fragment ends 3 residues before the CDR3 boundary, so the rest is inferred from the germline J gene. This chain joins TRBV2 and TRBJ2-7; D is unclear. The CDR3 sequence is 15 residues long. V dropped 3 bases and J dropped 3 bases, with 15 bases sitting between them. Germline V gene lookup returns CDR1 SNHLY and CDR2 FYNNEI. Partial CDR3 DNA: TGTGCCAGCAGTGATTGGGCTCCCAAACACTACGAG. Its translation is CASSDWAPKHYE. The full-length CDR3 reads as CASSDWAPKHYEQYF.

To note about this clone: The read ends 3 residues before the CDR3 terminus; that terminus is restored from the germline J gene. The chain joins TRBV19 to TRBJ1-1; D remains unclear. The CDR3 is 15 residues long. Germline CDR1 reads LNHDA; CDR2 reads SQIVND (reference sequence). V lost 6 bases, J lost 1 base, and 15 bases lay in between. The CDR3 bases that were read are TGTGCCAGTAGCGTGTGGGCCCTCTCGAACACTGAA. It specifies CASSVWALSNTE. The full CDR3 is CASSVWALSNTEAFF. The full variable domain, completed using reference TRBV19 and TRBJ1-1, is DGGITQSPKYLFRKEGQNVTLSCEQNLNHDAMYWYRQDPGQGLRLIYYSQIVNDFQKGDIAEGYSVSREKKESFPLTVTSAQKNPTAFYLCASSVWALSNTEAFFGQGTRLTVV.

Comments on this clone: The CDR3 end is not reached by the read, which stops 3 residues before it; the germline J gene fills it in. The chain combines TRBV10-3 with TRBJ2-7, with a tentative D call TRBD1 (6 bases). Germline assignment: CDR1 ENHRY and CDR2 SYGVKD. The CDR3 totals 14 residues. V gave up 3 bases and J gave up 2 bases, with 11 bases separating them. The part of the CDR3 DNA that was read is TGTGCCATCAGTGAACCGGGACAAACCTACGAG. Residues: CAISEPGQTYE. The CDR3 in its entirety is CAISEPGQTYEQYF.

In the case of this clone: The read terminates 3 residues ahead of where the CDR3 ends, so the germline J gene completes it. This chain links TRBV5-6 with TRBJ2-7; D not certain. CDR3 length: 12 amino acids. V lost 4 bases to trimming and J lost 2 bases, with 7 bases between them. From germline, CDR1 is SGHDT and CDR2 YYEEEE. The CDR3 region is CASSQLTYEQYF. The sequenced CDR3 bases are TGTGCCAGCAGCCAACTAACCTACGAG.

As concerns this clone: The CDR3 is cut off 3 residues early in the read; its end comes from the germline J gene. The rearrangement uses TRBV19 and TRBJ1-3; 7 nucleotides line up with TRBD1. The V segment lost 5 bases and the J segment 2 bases; nucleotides outside the gene matches: 6. Germline V gives CDR1 LNHDA, CDR2 SQIVND (reference sequence). CDR3 size: 15 residues. The CDR3 DNA, read in part, is TGTGCCAGTAGTTTAAACAGGGGACCTGGAAACACC. It specifies CASSLNRGPGNT. The whole CDR3 region reads CASSLNRGPGNTIYF.

As regards this clone: The CDR3 end is not reached by the read, which stops 3 residues before it; the germline J gene fills it in. V is TRBV13 and J is TRBJ2-3, with D possibly TRBD2 on 6 matching bases. Trimming removed 5 bases at V and 6 bases at J, with 15 bases between. Germline loops: CDR1 PRHDT, CDR2 FYEKMQ (reference sequence). CDR3 length equals 14 residues. Here the CDR3 reads CASSPQTSLDTQYF. The CDR3 bases that were read are TGTGCCAGCAGCCCCCAGACTAGTTTGGATACG. The full variable domain, rest sourced from reference TRBV13 and TRBJ2-3, is AAGVIQSPRHLIKEKRETATLKCYPIPRHDTVYWYQQGPGQDPQFLISFYEKMQSDKGSIPDRFSAQQFSDYHSELNMSSLELGDSALYFCASSPQTSLDTQYFGPGTRLTVL.

Of note for this clone: The read ends 3 residues before the CDR3 terminus; that terminus is restored from the germline J gene. The chain couples TRBV19 to TRBJ1-1, with a weak D call TRBD1 (5 bases). The CDR3 runs to 13 residues. The V end lost 1 base, the J end lost 7 bases, and 10 bases lay between the germline ends. Per the germline V gene, CDR1 is LNHDA and CDR2 is SQIVND (reference sequence). The CDR3 here is CASSIGRGNEAFF. The CDR3 DNA, read in part, is TGTGCCAGTAGTATAGGGAGGGGCAATGAA.

A note on this clone: The CDR3 end lies 3 residues beyond the end of the read and is filled in from the germline J gene. V is TRBV5-6 and J is TRBJ2-7; 8 nucleotides match TRBD2. This CDR3 has 15 amino acids. V gave up 0 bases and J gave up 3 bases; unmatched junction bases: 5. Germline CDR1 is SGHDT and CDR2 is YYEEEE. CDR3 DNA (partial): TGTGCCAGCAGCTTGGGGACTAGCATCCACTACGAG. Translated: CASSLGTSIHYE. The whole CDR3 region reads CASSLGTSIHYEQYF.

About this clone itself: The read comes to an end 3 residues before the CDR3 does, leaving the germline J gene to fill in the end. This chain links TRBV11-2 with TRBJ2-7; D is ambiguous. The germline gives CDR1 SGHAT, CDR2 FQNNGV. Trimming stripped 5 bases from V and 0 bases from J, with 5 bases between. The CDR3 consists of 12 residues. The covered CDR3 bases are TGTGCCAGCAGCGTAAACTCCTACGAG. Encoded protein: CASSVNSYE. The CDR3 reads in full as CASSVNSYEQYF.

A word on this clone: The read falls 3 residues short of the CDR3 end, and the missing part is taken from the germline J gene. The rearrangement links TRBV20-1 to TRBJ1-4; D gene unclear. V dropped 3 bases and J dropped 8 bases, with 16 bases sitting between them. The CDR3 consists of 14 residues. From germline, CDR1 is DFQATT and CDR2 SNEGSKA (reference sequence). This CDR3 is CSASLAGPGEKLFF. Partial CDR3 DNA: TGCAGTGCTAGCCTTGCAGGCCCTGGGGAAAAA.

For this clone: Coverage ceases 3 residues before the CDR3 finishes, and the germline J gene fills in the end. The V gene is TRBV12-5, the J gene TRBJ1-4; D unclear. Germline V gene sequence: CDR1 LGHNT, CDR2 FRNRAP. This CDR3 is built from 14 residues. The covered CDR3 bases are TGTGCTAGTGGCCCTTCGGGGTACGGTTCACCA. It encodes CASGPSGYGSP. The whole CDR3 reads CASGPSGYGSPLFF.

A remark on this clone: The CDR3 end falls 3 residues outside the read, so it is completed with the germline J gene. This rearrangement joins TRBV5-6 to TRBJ2-7; tentative D call: TRBD2 (6 bases). Germline V gives CDR1 SGHDT, CDR2 YYEEEE. The CDR3 totals 14 residues. V lost 6 bases and J 4 bases, leaving 17 bases between the germline ends. Incomplete CDR3 DNA: TGTGCCAGCACTCTAAGCTTCGGGGGATACGAG. Protein sequence: CASTLSFGGYE. The full CDR3 protein reads CASTLSFGGYEQYF.

As regards this clone: From the germline J gene comes the end of the CDR3, since the read stops 3 residues before it. V gene TRBV5-4 combines with J gene TRBJ2-3, with D uncertain. CDR1 and CDR2 from the germline V gene are SGHNT and YYREEE (reference sequence). Trimming pared 0 bases from V and 2 bases from J, leaving 7 bases between. CDR3 length: 14 amino acids. The DNA read from the CDR3 is TGTGCCAGCAGCTTGGGCTATCCCACAGATACG. Its protein is CASSLGYPTDT. The entire CDR3 reads CASSLGYPTDTQYF. The complete variable domain, with remaining parts taken from reference TRBV5-4 and TRBJ2-3, reads ETGVTQSPTHLIKTRGQQVTLRCSSQSGHNTVSWYQQALGQGPQFIFQYYREEENGRGNFPPRFSGLQFPNYSSELNVNALELDDSALYLCASSLGYPTDTQYFGPGTRLTVL.

In regard to this clone: The missing CDR3 end, 3 residues past where the read stops, is filled in from the germline J gene. This chain connects TRBV5-4 to TRBJ2-1, with D perhaps TRBD2 (6 bases). CDR3 length: 15 residues. The V gene's germline CDR1 is SGHNT and CDR2 YYREEE (reference sequence). Trimming removed 4 bases from V and 2 bases from J, with 13 bases in between. The part of the CDR3 DNA that was read is TGTGCCAGCAGCACCGGACTACCAACCTACAATGAG. Its protein product is CASSTGLPTYNE. The whole CDR3 reads CASSTGLPTYNEQFF.

Regarding this clone: The sequenced fragment ends 3 residues before the CDR3 boundary, so the rest is inferred from the germline J gene. V and J are TRBV7-9 and TRBJ2-7, with 8 bases matching TRBD1. The CDR3 length is 13 residues. The V segment lost 5 bases and the J segment 4 bases; nucleotides outside the gene matches: 4. CDR1 is SEHNR and CDR2 is FQNEAQ in the germline V gene (reference sequence). The CDR3: CASSDRGRYEQYF. Partial CDR3 DNA: TGTGCCAGCAGCGACAGGGGAAGGTACGAG.

On this clone itself: Read data end 3 residues before the CDR3 end; the end is taken from the germline J gene. This chain connects TRBV2 to TRBJ2-1, with 7 positions matching TRBD1. This CDR3 region has 14 residues. The J segment lost 6 bases and the V segment lost 10 bases, leaving 12 bases of the junction unmatched. Looked up from germline, CDR1 is SNHLY and CDR2 is FYNNEI. The part of the CDR3 DNA that was read is TGTGCCATCCTGCAGGGGGTCCAGGCCAATGAG. Protein product: CAILQGVQANE. The CDR3 reads in full as CAILQGVQANEQFF.

Note on this clone: With the read ending 3 residues before the CDR3 end, the germline J gene is used to fill in that end. The chain combines TRBV5-1 with TRBJ2-3, with 11 bases matching TRBD2. CDR1 is SGHRS and CDR2 is YFSETQ in the germline V gene. V dropped 4 bases and J dropped 2; count of bases not matched to a gene: 6. CDR3 length equals 16 residues. The CDR3 DNA, read in part, is TGCGCCAGCAGCGCCCGACTAGCGGGGTACACAGATACG. Its protein is CASSARLAGYTDT. The entire CDR3 protein reads CASSARLAGYTDTQYF.

As to this clone: From the germline J gene comes the end of the CDR3, since the read stops 3 residues before it. The J gene is TRBJ2-7, the V gene TRBV13; 7 nucleotides agree with TRBD1. Germline V lookup: CDR1 PRHDT, CDR2 FYEKMQ (reference sequence). The V segment lost 3 bases and the J segment 2 bases; nucleotides outside the gene matches: 4. This CDR3 has 14 residues. The CDR3 bases that were read are TGTGCCAGCAGCTTGGGGACAGAGACCTACGAG. Translation: CASSLGTETYE. The full CDR3 reads CASSLGTETYEQYF.

CDR3 protein: CASSPPPAGGVTDTQYF. Incomplete CDR3 DNA: TGTGCCAGCAGTCCTCCCCCCGCAGGGGGCGTAACAGATACG. The V gene is TRBV12-3 or TRBV12-4, the J gene TRBJ2-3, with 8 bases lining up with TRBD1. Coverage ceases 3 residues before the CDR3 finishes, and the germline J gene fills in the end. Trimming took 5 bases from V and 3 from J; bases not matched to a gene: 13. The CDR3 loop spans 17 amino acids.

Points on this clone: Read coverage stops 3 residues before the CDR3 terminus; the germline J gene supplies the remainder. J is TRBJ1-3 and V is TRBV7-9; D unresolved. Per germline, CDR1 SEHNR and CDR2 FQNEAQ (reference sequence). The ends were cut back, 0 bases at V and 0 bases at J, with 6 bases in the middle. This CDR3 spans 15 amino acids. CDR3 sequence: CASSLAYNSGNTIYF. Incomplete CDR3 DNA: TGTGCCAGCAGCTTAGCGTACAACTCTGGAAACACC.